Following are 7 T cell receptor beta chains from one sample sequenced in a study of cytomegalovirus exposure and HLA in healthy donors. The PCR employed 60 Vbeta primers together with 13 Jbeta primers. Sequenced by immunoSEQ multiplex PCR; TCRdb stores in-frame clones only, minus some. This table holds about 160,000 clones, 80% found once. Sequenced sample: PBMCs. These receptors were taken from a young man in good health and CMV-seronegative.

This clone has a single count. Here the CDR3 DNA reads TGTGCCTGGAGTACGGCCTCGGGAGCTTTCTTT. Translated: CAWSTASGAFF. This sequence joins TRBV30 and TRBJ1-1; D ambiguous. The CDR3 is 11 amino acids. The germline V and J ends were trimmed by 2 bases and 10 bases, with 11 bases remaining between them. Germline-derived CDR1 and CDR2 are GTSNPN and SVGIG (reference sequence).

This rearrangement joins TRBV6-5 to TRBJ2-7; the D gene is possibly TRBD1 (5 bases). CDR1 is MNHEY and CDR2 is SVGAGI in the germline V gene. CDR3 length equals 12 residues. V was shortened by 3 bases and J by 7 bases, with 10 bases between the two germline ends. CDR3 sequence (DNA): TGTGCCAGCAGTTATATTACAGGAGAGCAGTACTTC. Its protein is CASSYITGEQYF.

V usage is TRBV9 and J usage is TRBJ1-5; 7 bases are a match to TRBD1. Germline trimming cut 4 bases from V and 4 bases from J; bases unmatched to any gene: 5. This CDR3 spans 14 amino acids. Looked up from germline, CDR1 is SGDLS and CDR2 is YYNGEE. The CDR3 coding sequence is TGTGCCAGCAGCACGGGACAGCTAAATCAGCCCCAGCATTTT. Translating gives CASSTGQLNQPQHF.

The chain combines TRBV19 with TRBJ2-1; 7 bases fit TRBD2. This CDR3 has 15 residues. J lost 0 bases, V lost 6 bases, and 5 bases had no gene match. From germline, CDR1 is LNHDA and CDR2 SQIVND (reference sequence). The CDR3 loop is CASREAGNSYNEQFF. Written as DNA, the CDR3 is TGTGCCAGTAGAGAAGCGGGAAACTCCTACAATGAGCAGTTCTTC.

In this sample, this clone turned up a few times. The V and J genes are TRBV2 and TRBJ2-1; the match to TRBD2 covers 8 bases. The germline V gene encodes CDR1 SNHLY and CDR2 FYNNEI. The ends lost 6 bases at V and 6 bases at J; junction bases unmatched: 13. The CDR3 runs 16 residues. The CDR3 loop reads CASSLDRGGFFNEQFF. The DNA of the CDR3 is TGTGCCAGCAGCCTTGATCGGGGGGGGTTTTTCAATGAGCAGTTCTTC.

V gene TRBV18 combines with J gene TRBJ2-4; D unresolved. The CDR3 contains 13 residues. Trimming stripped 3 bases from V and 8 bases from J, with 11 bases between. Germline V gives CDR1 KGHSH, CDR2 LQKENI. The CDR3 sequence is CASSPRREDIQYF. As DNA, the CDR3 is TGTGCCAGCTCACCTAGGCGAGAGGACATTCAGTACTTC.

The J gene is TRBJ2-3, the V gene TRBV11-3, with 8 bases that match TRBD2. Looked up from germline, CDR1 is SGHNT and CDR2 is YENEEA. The CDR3 spans 15 residues. The V and J ends lost 1 base and 0 bases, in that order; junction bases with no gene match: 0. The CDR3 nucleotides read TGTGCCAGCAGCTTAGGCGGGGGGAGCACAGATACGCAGTATTTT. Amino acid sequence: CASSLGGGSTDTQYF. Together with reference TRBV11-3 and TRBJ2-3, the CDR3 gives the full variable domain: EAGVVQSPRYKIIEKKQPVAFWCNPISGHNTLYWYLQNLGQGPELLIRYENEEAVDDSQLPKDRFSAERLKGVDSTLKIQPAELGDSAVYLCASSLGGGSTDTQYFGPGTRLTVL.